This is a list of T cell receptor beta chains from one sample in a study of glioma-infiltrating T cells. A single record per CDR3 protein comes from TCRdb applying MiXCR to the multiplex PCR reads. The sample holds some 110,000 distinct CDR3 sequences, 23% seen once. Sequences were obtained from glioma tissue, nonneoplastic brain tissue, or PBMCs (not recorded which). The origin of the receptors is a human donor with low-grade glioma or glioblastoma, undergoing nonglioma brain surgery, or in good health (not recorded which). CDR3s include the opening cysteine and the closing phenylalanine or tryptophan. The D gene is left open where the match is weak. Size is stated for part of the rows, as once, few or many counts, or as a class when the clone is expanded.

d_call	clone_size	v_call	j_call	cdr3_nt	cdr3_aa
TRBD2	many	TRBV18	TRBJ2-2	TGTGCCAGCTCCCAGTCTAGCGGGAACACCGGGGAGCTGTTTTTT	CASSQSSGNTGELFF
-	-	TRBV19	TRBJ2-2	TGTGCCAGTAGTGTCGCAGCGAACACCGGGGAGCTGTTTTTT	CASSVAANTGELFF
-	many	TRBV4-1	TRBJ2-5	TGCGCCAGCAGCCACCCAAGGGCAGAGACCCAGTACTTC	CASSHPRAETQYF
-	-	TRBV27	TRBJ2-3	TGTGCTAGCAGTTTGAGTAGGGGTGCAGATGCGGAGTATTTT	CASSLSRGADAEYF
-	many	TRBV28	TRBJ2-4	TGTGCCAGCAGTCGTCTGACTACCCTTCGGAACATTCAGTACTTC	CASSRLTTLRNIQYF
TRBD2	many	TRBV3-1	TRBJ2-1	TGTGCCAGCAGCCAGTCCATGAGCGGACTAGCGGACCACAATGAGCAGTTCTTC	CASSQSMSGLADHNEQFF
-	once	TRBV4-3	TRBJ1-2	TGCGCCGGCAGCCAAGATCTGGCACGGGATCGAGGCTACACCTTC	CAGSQDLARDRGYTF
-	many	TRBV7-9	TRBJ1-2	TGTGCCAGCAGCTCCCCGTGGAGGGGCGAGCACTATGGCTACACCTTC	CASSSPWRGEHYGYTF
TRBD2	many	TRBV28	TRBJ2-1	TGTGCCAGCACCCTGCCTGGACTAGCGGGAGGGCCCCATGAGCAGTTCTTC	CASTLPGLAGGPHEQFF
-	many	TRBV7-9	TRBJ2-7	TGTGCCAGCAGCCTGGACAGCCACTCCTACGAGCAGTACTTC	CASSLDSHSYEQYF
-	many	TRBV11-1	TRBJ1-1	TGTGCCAGCAGCCGCGAGTCCTCGAACACTGAAGCTTTCTTT	CASSRESSNTEAFF
-	-	TRBV19	TRBJ2-4	TGTGCCAGTAGTATAGGTGGACGGATCCGAGCCAAAAACATTCAGTACTTC	CASSIGGRIRAKNIQYF
-	many	TRBV19	TRBJ1-1	TGTGCCAGTAGTATGACTGCGACGACTGAAGCTTTCTTT	CASSMTATTEAFF
TRBD1	-	TRBV10-3	TRBJ1-1	TGTGCCATCAGGCCGGACAGGCCAAGTGAAGCTTTCTTT	CAIRPDRPSEAFF
-	many	TRBV7-7	TRBJ2-1	TGTGCCAGCAGCTTAAGTAGCGTCTACAATGAGCAGTTCTTC	CASSLSSVYNEQFF
-	many	TRBV7-2	TRBJ2-7	TGTGCCAGCAGCTTACAACACTCTTCACCCTACGAGCAGTACTTC	CASSLQHSSPYEQYF
-	many	TRBV7-2	TRBJ2-3	TGTGCCAGCGTCCAGCGGGGCACAGATACGCAGTATTTT	CASVQRGTDTQYF
-	many	TRBV20-1	TRBJ1-2	TGCAGTGCTCCCTTACTGGCCGGCGGACAGAGTAAGGATGGCTACACCTTC	CSAPLLAGGQSKDGYTF
-	few	TRBV11-2	TRBJ1-1	TGTGCCAGCAGCTTAGTCCAGTACACTGAAGCTTTCTTT	CASSLVQYTEAFF
TRBD2	many	TRBV19	TRBJ2-3	TGTGCCAGTAGTCTTGCAGCGGGAGTAGGTACGCAGTATTTT	CASSLAAGVGTQYF
-	many	TRBV6-1	TRBJ1-1	TGTGCCAGCAGGGGAAGGCAGGGGAAAGCTTTCTTT	CASRGRQGKAFF
-	many	TRBV27	TRBJ2-7	TGTGCCAGCGACCCATTAGACAAAACCTACGAGCAGTACTTC	CASDPLDKTYEQYF
TRBD1	medium-sized	TRBV6-2/TRBV6-3	TRBJ1-2	TGTGCCAGCAGTTACGCCGGGACAGGGAGTGGCTACACCTTC	CASSYAGTGSGYTF
-	many	TRBV11-1	TRBJ2-5	TGTGCCAGCAGCGCGGTGTGGACCGACCAAGAGACCCAGTACTTC	CASSAVWTDQETQYF
-	few	TRBV9	TRBJ2-7	TGTGCCAGCAGCCCCCAAGCGGGACACCTCTCCGAGCAGTACTTC	CASSPQAGHLSEQYF
-	few	TRBV7-3	TRBJ2-4	TGTGCCAGCAGCTTAAGCCAAGGGTTGAGAGGGGCTAAAAACATTCAGTACTTC	CASSLSQGLRGAKNIQYF
TRBD1	many	TRBV4-1	TRBJ1-4	TGCGCCAGCAGCCAAGTCGGGACAGGACATGAAAAACTGTTTTTT	CASSQVGTGHEKLFF
TRBD2	many	TRBV19	TRBJ2-1	TGTGCCAGTACCCTCCAGCGGGGTGATGAGCAGTTCTTC	CASTLQRGDEQFF
TRBD1	many	TRBV20-1	TRBJ2-7	TGCAGTGCAACGGGACAGGGTATCACCTACGAGCAGTACTTC	CSATGQGITYEQYF
-	many	TRBV3-1	TRBJ2-7	TGTGCCAGCAGCCAGGACCCTCCACTTGGGCAGTACTTC	CASSQDPPLGQYF
-	-	TRBV30	TRBJ2-1	TGTGCCTGGAGTTTACTCGGCCGCCCAGGGGCCTACAATGAGCAGTTCTTC	CAWSLLGRPGAYNEQFF
-	many	TRBV27	TRBJ1-2	TGTGCCAGCAGCTTAAGGGGTAACGATAACTATGGCTACACCTTC	CASSLRGNDNYGYTF
-	-	TRBV18	TRBJ2-2	TGTGCCAGCTCACCTAGAGTCCCTGCCACCGGGGAGCTGTTTTTT	CASSPRVPATGELFF
TRBD2	many	TRBV6-1	TRBJ2-7	TGTGCCAGCACCACCTCCCCATTCGGCGGGAGGAGGAGCTCCTACGAGCAGTACTTC	CASTTSPFGGRRSSYEQYF
TRBD1	many	TRBV4-1	TRBJ2-7	TGCGCCAGCAGCCGCCTCCGGGACAGCACCTACGAGCAGTACTTC	CASSRLRDSTYEQYF
-	many	TRBV28	TRBJ1-1	TGTGCCAGCAGTCCGGTCACGGGTGGGTACACTGAAGCTTTCTTT	CASSPVTGGYTEAFF
TRBD1	many	TRBV6-2/TRBV6-3	TRBJ1-2	TGTGCCAGCGGGGGACAGGGTAACTATGGCTACACCTTC	CASGGQGNYGYTF
TRBD2	-	TRBV5-1	TRBJ2-5	TGCGCCAGCAGAGAAGCGGGATCGTACCAAGAGACCCAGTACTTC	CASREAGSYQETQYF
-	-	TRBV19	TRBJ1-5	TGTGCCAGTAGTTTTTTTTTGGAGAGCAATCAGCCCCAGCATTTT	CASSFFLESNQPQHF
TRBD1	large	TRBV28	TRBJ1-3	TGTGCCATCGACGGACAGGGTAACACCATATATTTT	CAIDGQGNTIYF
TRBD1	many	TRBV4-2	TRBJ1-4	TGTGCCAGCAGCCAAGTGGGACAGTCAGATGAAAAACTGTTTTTT	CASSQVGQSDEKLFF
-	many	TRBV20-1	TRBJ1-2	TGCAGTGCCAACACAGCTAACTATGGCTACACCTTC	CSANTANYGYTF